This TCR beta chain was found in a study of cytomegalovirus exposure and HLA in healthy donors. Study observations and caveats: Sequencing artifact likely explains a cluster of highly shared sequence variants. Follow-up analysis later connected one missense variant in DCLRE1C with trimming of TCR beta V- and J-genes. What a later analysis reportedly showed was that an Asian-associated ancestry cluster had fewer N-insertions than the approximately 700-donor mean.

Details on this clone: Its target is not known.

The PCR contained 60 Vbeta and 13 Jbeta primers. Data came from immunoSEQ multiplex PCR; TCRdb stores just in-frame clones and leaves some out. Across around 210,000 clones, the top ten clones capture about 1% of the sample. Germline CDR1 SGHTA, CDR2 FQGNSA. CDR3 length: 16 amino acids. The V end was cut by 2 bases, the J end by 5 bases, with 15 bases between. The sequence was collected from a girl aged 2 to 10 in good health and CMV-seropositive. Material for sequencing was PBMCs. The chain employs TRBV7-2 and TRBJ1-4, with D possibly TRBD1 on 5 matching bases. The CDR3 DNA sequence: TGTGCCAGCAGCTTAATAGGACGACAGACAAATGAAAAACTGTTTTTT. This encodes CASSLIGRQTNEKLFF.